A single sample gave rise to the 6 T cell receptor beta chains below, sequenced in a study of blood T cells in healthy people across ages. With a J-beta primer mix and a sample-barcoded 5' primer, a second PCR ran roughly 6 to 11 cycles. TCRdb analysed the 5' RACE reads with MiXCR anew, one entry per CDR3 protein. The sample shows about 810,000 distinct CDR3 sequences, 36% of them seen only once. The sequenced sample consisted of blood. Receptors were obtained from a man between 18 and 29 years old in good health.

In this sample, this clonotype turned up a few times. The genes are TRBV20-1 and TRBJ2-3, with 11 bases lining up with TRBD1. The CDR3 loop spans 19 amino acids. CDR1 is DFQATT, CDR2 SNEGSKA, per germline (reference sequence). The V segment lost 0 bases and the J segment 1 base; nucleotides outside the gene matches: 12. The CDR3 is CSARDPRTGGVGGTDTQYF. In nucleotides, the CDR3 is TGCAGTGCTAGAGATCCCCGGACAGGGGGCGTGGGGGGCACAGATACGCAGTATTTT.

The CDR3 region has the DNA TGCGCCAGCAGCCACACTGGGGACAGGGGTCTGTACTTC. It codes for CASSHTGDRGLYF. The chain carries TRBV4-1 and TRBJ2-7; 10 bases fit TRBD1. Trimming at V came to 3 bases and at J to 12 bases, leaving 8 bases not matched to a gene. CDR3 length: 13 amino acids. Looked up from germline, CDR1 is MGHRA and CDR2 is YSYEKL.

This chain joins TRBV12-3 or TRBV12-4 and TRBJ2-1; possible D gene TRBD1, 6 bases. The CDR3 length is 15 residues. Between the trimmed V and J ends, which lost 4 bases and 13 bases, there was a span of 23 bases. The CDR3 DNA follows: TGTGCCAGCAGTTGGGACAATTCCCCGGGCGAGACCCAGTTCTTC. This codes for CASSWDNSPGETQFF.

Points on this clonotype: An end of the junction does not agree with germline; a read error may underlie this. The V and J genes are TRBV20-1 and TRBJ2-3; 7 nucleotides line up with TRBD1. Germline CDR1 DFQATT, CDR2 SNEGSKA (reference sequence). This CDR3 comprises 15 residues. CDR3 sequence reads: CSTRNPGQSTDTQYF. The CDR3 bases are TGCAGTACTAGAAATCCGGGACAGAGCACAGATACGCAGTATTTT.

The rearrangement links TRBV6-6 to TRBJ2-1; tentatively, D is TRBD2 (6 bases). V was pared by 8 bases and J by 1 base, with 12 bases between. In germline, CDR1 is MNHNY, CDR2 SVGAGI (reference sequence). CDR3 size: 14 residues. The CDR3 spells CASLEGRSYNEQFF. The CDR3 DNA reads TGTGCCAGCCTGGAGGGGAGGTCCTACAATGAGCAGTTCTTC.

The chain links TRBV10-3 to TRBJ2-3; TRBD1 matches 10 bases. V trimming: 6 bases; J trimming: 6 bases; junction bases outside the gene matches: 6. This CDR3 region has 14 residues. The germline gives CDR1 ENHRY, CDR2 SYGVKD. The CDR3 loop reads CAIRPGTGVDTQYF. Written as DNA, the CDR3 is TGTGCCATCAGGCCCGGGACAGGGGTTGATACGCAGTATTTT.